The sequence of this T cell receptor (beta chain) was determined in a study of identical twins (dated by TCRdb to about 2016). In the study overall: TCR alpha and beta repertoires from monozygotic twins, unrelated adults of various ages and cord blood were deep-sequenced to test whether fetal clonotypes persist. Replicate twin experiments were performed at different times using different library preparation protocols to rule out contamination.

Receptor amplification or capture employed 5' RACE. The sequencing machine was an Illumina HiSeq 2000. A universal primer binding site was introduced by template switching, and a unique molecular identifier was present in the final cDNA, enabling accurate counting of TCR cDNA molecules. Specific primers in the conserved constant-segment region were used to synthesize first-strand cDNA for TCR alpha and beta chains. To control for contamination, every cDNA library carried two barcodes: a SMART-Mk sample barcode plus Illumina barcodes. TruSeq adapter sequences along with Illumina sample barcodes were introduced in two successive PCR steps. The TCR alpha and beta cDNA libraries were sequenced on the Illumina HiSeq platform using custom primers. From the authors' description of their analysis: MiGEC was used to process raw reads and extract unique molecular identifiers, and MiXCR was used to find CDR3 positions. Recombination models were inferred per individual with the repgenHMM and IGoR tools using an EM algorithm. The tcR package in R was used for shared clonotype analysis, with sharing normalized by the product of cloneset sizes. To study raw recombination without the effects of thymic and clonal selection, out-of-frame nonproductive sequences were analyzed. TCRdb trimmed public reads at Q25 via fastp, called clones via MiXCR and kept in-frame beta chains. Entries that share a CDR3 protein sequence are merged under the most common genes and DNA. The V and J calls were determined by TCRdb, not by the authors. In all, the sample holds 700,000 or so distinct CDR3 sequences, and around 8.6% of those were seen once. In total, the top ten clones hold around 0.98% of the sample.

Only a few counts were recorded for this clonotype. Its binding antigen is unknown. No base quality information exists; no much larger clone differs at one position. What the study reported, not specific to this receptor: A weaker excess of twin sharing was found in beta out-of-frame sequences because the signal-to-noise ratio was lowered by fewer shared sequences. In monozygotic twins, out-of-frame TCR alpha sharing was systematically underestimated by recombination models, although the models agreed with sharing between unrelated individuals. Zero-insertion analyses could be partly confounded by invariant T cells such as MAIT and iNKT, though diverse VJ usage argued against such confounding for most clonotypes. Conclusions relied on cross-sectional statistical analysis, since the same donors could not be followed over many years. Compared with coincidental sharing between unrelated individuals, out-of-frame TCR alpha sequences shared between twins showed an excess of sequences with low generation probability. Abundant cord blood beta clonotypes had fewer insertions, young adult naive repertoires showed a similar but weaker trend, and memory repertoires showed no such trend.

Every donor was a healthy Caucasian. The twin cohort consisted of three pairs of female monozygotic twins, all aged roughly 18 to 30 years. The RNA used for TCR libraries was isolated from peripheral blood mononuclear cells. V was cut back by 6 bases and J by 1 base, leaving a gap of 14 bases between them. Taken from the germline V gene, the CDR1 and CDR2 loops are SQVTM and ANQGSEA. Measured from the cysteine to the phenylalanine, the CDR3 is 14 residues long. Here the CDR3 DNA is all that survives: 42 bases in frame from base 1. These data were likewise used in another study, on yellow fever vaccine responses in identical twins. The other study reports the following: The authors reported that the T cell response to vaccination in identical twins appeared partly convergent and partly personalized. In the study, vaccine-responding T cell clones were precisely tracked in identical twins.

The clonotype comes from a woman in her late teens or twenties in good health. The chain is encoded by TRBV29-1 joined to TRBJ2-3; TRBD1 is a weak D gene call, 6 bases matching. The sequencing sample was made of PBMCs. Read as DNA, the sequence is TGCAGCGTGCCCCACCCAGGGGGCACAGATACGCAGTATTTT. Translated, this is CSVPHPGGTDTQYF.